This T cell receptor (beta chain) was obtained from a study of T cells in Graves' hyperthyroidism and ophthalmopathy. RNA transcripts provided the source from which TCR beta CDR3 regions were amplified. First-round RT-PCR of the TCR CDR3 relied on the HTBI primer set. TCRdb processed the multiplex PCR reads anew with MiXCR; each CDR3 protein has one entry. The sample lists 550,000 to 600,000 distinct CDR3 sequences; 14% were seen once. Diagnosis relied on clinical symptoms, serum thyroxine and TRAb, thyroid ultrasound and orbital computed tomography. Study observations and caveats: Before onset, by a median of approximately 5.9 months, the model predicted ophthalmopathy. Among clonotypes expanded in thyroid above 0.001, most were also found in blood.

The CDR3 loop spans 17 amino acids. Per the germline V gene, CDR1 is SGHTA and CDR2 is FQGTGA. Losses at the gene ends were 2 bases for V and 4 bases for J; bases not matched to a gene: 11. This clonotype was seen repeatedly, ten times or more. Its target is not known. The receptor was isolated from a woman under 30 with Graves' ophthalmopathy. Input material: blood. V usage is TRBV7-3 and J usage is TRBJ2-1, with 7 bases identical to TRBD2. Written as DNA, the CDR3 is TGTGCCAGCAGCTTATCCGGGGGGTATAGCGGATACAATGAGCAGTTCTTC. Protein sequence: CASSLSGGYSGYNEQFF.